This TCR beta chain was captured by sequencing in a study of cytomegalovirus exposure and HLA in healthy donors. General observations from the study: Reported results showed that the classifier diagnosed cytomegalovirus status with high specificity and sensitivity. A list of more than 150 TCR beta chains associated with cytomegalovirus was given. First-cohort TCR clusters tended to co-occur in the roughly 130 validation repertoires, a later analysis found.

Comments on this clone: What it binds is not known.

The method was immunoSEQ multiplex PCR; TCRdb's version includes in-frame clones alone and lacks a portion of them. This sample has around 130,000 clones; 89% occur once, and the top ten carry 3% to 4%. Separate from the roughly 700-subject first cohort was the approximately 110-subject validation cohort, to which the donors belonged. This TCR was sampled from a man aged 30 to 39 in good health and CMV-seronegative. The sample comprised PBMCs.

CDR3: CASSLPTGGTQPQHF. The CDR3 DNA reads TGTGCCAGCAGTTTGCCAACAGGGGGAACTCAGCCCCAGCATTTT. J is TRBJ1-5 and V is TRBV28; 8 nucleotides line up with TRBD1. Per germline, CDR1 MDHEN and CDR2 SYDVKM. Unmatched junction bases numbered 7, after V lost 3 bases and J lost 6 bases. The CDR3 runs to 15 residues.